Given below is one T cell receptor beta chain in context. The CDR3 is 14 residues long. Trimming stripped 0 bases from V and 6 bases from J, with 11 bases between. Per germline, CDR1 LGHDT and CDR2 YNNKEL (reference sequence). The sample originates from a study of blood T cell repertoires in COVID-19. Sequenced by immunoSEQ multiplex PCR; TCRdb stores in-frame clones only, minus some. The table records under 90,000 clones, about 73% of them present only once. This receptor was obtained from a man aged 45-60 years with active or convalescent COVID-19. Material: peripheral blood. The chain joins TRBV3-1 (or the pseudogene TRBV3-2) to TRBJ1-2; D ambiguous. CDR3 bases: TGTGCCAGCAGCCAAGACCGGGGTATGGATGGCTACACCTTC. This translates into CASSQDRGMDGYTF.